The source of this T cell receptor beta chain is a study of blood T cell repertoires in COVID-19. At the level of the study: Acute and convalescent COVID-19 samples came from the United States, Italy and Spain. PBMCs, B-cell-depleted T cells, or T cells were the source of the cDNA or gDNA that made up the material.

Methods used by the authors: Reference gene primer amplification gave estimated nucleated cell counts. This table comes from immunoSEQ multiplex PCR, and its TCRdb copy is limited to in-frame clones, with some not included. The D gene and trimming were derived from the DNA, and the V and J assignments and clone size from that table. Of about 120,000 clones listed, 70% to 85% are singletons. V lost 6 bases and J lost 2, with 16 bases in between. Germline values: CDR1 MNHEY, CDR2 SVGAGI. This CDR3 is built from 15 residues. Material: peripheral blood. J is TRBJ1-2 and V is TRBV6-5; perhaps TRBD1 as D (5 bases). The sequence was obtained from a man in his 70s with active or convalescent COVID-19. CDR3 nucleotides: TGTGCCAGCAGCGGGGGGGGGAACCCGAACTATGGCTACACCTTC. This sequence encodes CASSGGGNPNYGYTF.